These 32 T cell receptor beta chains were all obtained from the same sample, sequenced in a study of blood T cell repertoires in COVID-19. Assay: immunoSEQ multiplex PCR; the TCRdb copy retains only in-frame clones and omits some. The table lists about 330,000 clones, 88% of them singletons. Specimen: PBMCs or T cells enriched from blood (not recorded which). The receptor source for this set is a man between 25 and 39 years old who had recovered from COVID-19.

The J gene is TRBJ2-3, the V gene TRBV27; 7 nucleotides align to TRBD2. Unmatched junction bases numbered 11, after V lost 0 bases and J lost 2 bases. Germline assignment: CDR1 MNHEY and CDR2 SMNVEV (reference sequence). The CDR3 has 18 amino acids. CDR3 region: CASSLSFAGEAFTDTQYF. CDR3 DNA sequence: TGTGCCAGCAGTTTATCGTTCGCGGGGGAGGCATTCACAGATACGCAGTATTTT.

The chain employs TRBV5-1 and TRBJ1-1; 8 nucleotides line up with TRBD1. The CDR3 runs 15 residues. V shed 4 bases, J shed 5 bases, and the junction held 10 bases outside the gene matches. The germline CDR1 and CDR2 sequences are SGHRS and YFSETQ. The CDR3 is CASSKDRGTGTEAFF. In DNA, the CDR3 is TGCGCCAGCAGCAAAGACAGGGGAACGGGGACTGAAGCTTTCTTT. Full variable domain (outside the CDR3, taken from reference TRBV5-1 and TRBJ1-1): KAGVTQTPRYLIKTRGQQVTLSCSPISGHRSVSWYQQTPGQGLQFLFEYFSETQRNKGNFPGRFSGRQFSNSRSEMNVSTLELGDSALYLCASSKDRGTGTEAFFGQGTRLTVV.

This chain links TRBV6-2 or TRBV6-3 with TRBJ2-5; D perhaps matches TRBD1 (6 bases). The germline gives CDR1 MNHEY, CDR2 SVGEGT. The V gene lost 6 bases and the J gene lost 5 bases, with 22 bases spanning the gap. The CDR3 consists of 16 residues. DNA of the CDR3: TGTGCCAGCAGCCCCCCAGGGGACCGTCGGCGGGAGACCCAGTACTTC. Translation: CASSPPGDRRRETQYF.

The chain joins TRBV11-2 to TRBJ1-3; D call uncertain. This CDR3 has 15 residues. Trimming left V 6 bases short and J 0 bases short, with 12 bases between. The germline V gene has CDR1 SGHAT and CDR2 FQNNGV. The CDR3 DNA follows: TGTGCCAGCAGACTCGCGGGGAGCTCTGGAAACACCATATATTTT. As protein: CASRLAGSSGNTIYF.

This chain uses TRBV2 with TRBJ2-6; the match to TRBD1 covers 8 bases. The CDR3 sequence is 15 residues long. From germline, CDR1 is SNHLY and CDR2 FYNNEI. After removal of 5 bases from V and 3 bases from J, the junction contained 3 bases not matched to a gene. The CDR3, as DNA: TGTGCCAGCAGTCCGACAGGGGTTGGGGCCAACGTCCTGACTTTC. This sequence encodes CASSPTGVGANVLTF. Full variable domain (missing parts from reference TRBV2 and TRBJ2-6): EPEVTQTPSHQVTQMGQEVILRCVPISNHLYFYWYRQILGQKVEFLVSFYNNEISEKSEIFDDQFSVERPDGSNFTLKIRSTKLEDSAMYFCASSPTGVGANVLTFGAGSRLTVL.

This chain connects TRBV11-2 to TRBJ2-5; tentative D call: TRBD2 (6 bases). Germline lookup yields CDR1 SGHAT and CDR2 FQNNGV. The CDR3 loop spans 14 amino acids. Trimming shortened V by 1 base and J by 2 bases, and 8 bases separated the two germline ends. CDR3 DNA sequence: TGTGCCAGCAGCTTAGCAGGGACTCAAGAGACCCAGTACTTC. It codes for CASSLAGTQETQYF.

This chain links TRBV4-2 with TRBJ1-5; D is unclear. V lost 0 bases and J lost 7, with 16 bases in between. In germline, CDR1 is LGHNA, CDR2 YNFKEQ. This CDR3 contains 16 residues. This CDR3 is CASSQENSVRPQPQHF. The CDR3 DNA reads TGTGCCAGCAGCCAAGAGAATAGCGTCCGTCCCCAGCCCCAGCATTTT.

The CDR3 sequence: CASSQGSGGLTDTQYF. The CDR3 bases are TGTGCCAGCAGCCAAGGTAGCGGGGGACTCACAGATACGCAGTATTTT. The genes are TRBV5-4 and TRBJ2-3, with 9 bases aligning to TRBD2. V was pared by 4 bases and J by 2 bases, with 8 bases of the junction left unmatched. Germline V gives CDR1 SGHNT, CDR2 YYREEE (reference sequence). The CDR3 covers 16 residues.

This clone showed up just once. This rearrangement joins TRBV15 to TRBJ2-5, with no clear D. Per the germline V gene, CDR1 is LNHNV and CDR2 is YYDKDF (reference sequence). V lost 1 base and J 2 bases, leaving 8 bases between the germline ends. The CDR3 sequence is 14 residues long. The CDR3 is CATSRVNSQETQYF. CDR3 coding DNA: TGTGCCACCAGCAGAGTGAATAGTCAAGAGACCCAGTACTTC.

The V and J genes are TRBV5-1 and TRBJ2-3; 11 bases are shared with TRBD2. The CDR3 length is 16 residues. Germline CDR1 is SGHRS and CDR2 is YFSETQ. With 0 bases clipped from V and 9 bases from J, the junction kept 9 bases outside the gene matches. CDR3 in amino acids: CASSLAGTSGPGTQYF. The CDR3 DNA follows: TGCGCCAGCAGCTTGGCTGGGACTAGCGGCCCCGGGACGCAGTATTTT.

This chain uses TRBV10-3 with TRBJ1-6; D may be TRBD1 (6 bases). The CDR3 totals 14 residues. With 8 bases removed from V and 7 bases from J, the gap between germline ends came to 15 bases. Germline CDR1 and CDR2: ENHRY and SYGVKD. The CDR3 coding sequence is TGTGCCATCTCTGGGGGCCACCCGAATTCACCCCTCCACTTT. Translation gives CAISGGHPNSPLHF.

The chain recombines TRBV30 with TRBJ2-5, with 12 bases matching TRBD1. V was clipped by 4 bases and J by 5 bases; unmatched bases: 5. The CDR3 is 14 residues long. Germline CDR1 reads GTSNPN; CDR2 reads SVGIG (reference sequence). In nucleotides, the CDR3 is TGTGCCTGGACGGGACAGGGGGCAAGGGAGACCCAGTACTTC. Translated, it gives CAWTGQGARETQYF.

The chain has TRBV11-2 and TRBJ2-2; a possible D gene is TRBD2 (5 bases). The CDR3 covers 14 residues. V lost 2 bases, J lost 5 bases, and 9 bases lay in between. From germline, CDR1 is SGHAT and CDR2 FQNNGV. CDR3 bases: TGTGCCAGCAGCTTAAGAGGGTTTACCGGGGAGCTGTTTTTT. It is translated as CASSLRGFTGELFF.

The genes are TRBV7-3 and TRBJ2-5; 11 bases match TRBD1. Germline lookup yields CDR1 SGHTA and CDR2 FQGTGA. V shed 5 bases, J shed 5 bases, and the junction held 10 bases outside the gene matches. The CDR3 spans 16 residues. In DNA, the CDR3 is TGTGCCAGCAGCCCTGGGACAGGGGGTGGATTTGAGACCCAGTACTTC. The encoded protein is CASSPGTGGGFETQYF.

This chain joins TRBV3-1 (or the pseudogene TRBV3-2) and TRBJ2-2, with D hard to call. The CDR3 length is 13 residues. The V end was cut by 0 bases, the J end by 6 bases, with 5 bases between. Looked up from germline, CDR1 is LGHDT and CDR2 is YNNKEL (reference sequence). The CDR3 region is CASSQETAGELFF. The CDR3 coding sequence is TGTGCCAGCAGCCAAGAGACTGCCGGGGAGCTGTTTTTT.

V and J are TRBV2 and TRBJ1-5, with 7 bases aligning to TRBD1. V was pared by 1 base and J by 5 bases, with 2 bases of the junction left unmatched. This CDR3 has 14 residues. Germline CDR1 reads SNHLY; CDR2 reads FYNNEI. The CDR3 DNA reads TGTGCCAGCAGTGAAGGAACAGGGGATCAGCCCCAGCATTTT. This gives the protein CASSEGTGDQPQHF.

V gene TRBV6-5 combines with J gene TRBJ2-3; 9 bases map to TRBD1. The CDR3 has 15 residues. V gave up 0 bases and J gave up 3 bases; unmatched junction bases: 1. Germline CDR1 is MNHEY and CDR2 is SVGAGI. CDR3 DNA: TGTGCCAGCAGTTACTCCGGGACAGGGACAGATACGCAGTATTTT. Encoded protein: CASSYSGTGTDTQYF.

V usage is TRBV19 and J usage is TRBJ2-7; no reliable D call. The V end was cut by 3 bases, the J end by 6 bases, with 12 bases between. CDR1 and CDR2 from the germline V gene are LNHDA and SQIVND (reference sequence). The CDR3 sequence is 13 residues long. The CDR3 loop reads CASSINRAFEQYF. CDR3 DNA: TGTGCCAGTAGTATCAATAGAGCCTTCGAGCAGTACTTC.

This clone has only one observation. The CDR3 spells CASSSGIDNEQYF. As DNA, the CDR3 is TGTGCCAGCAGTTCAGGGATCGATAACGAGCAGTACTTC. This chain uses TRBV28 with TRBJ2-7, with a possible D match to TRBD1 (5 bases). The V end was cut by 4 bases, the J end by 5 bases, with 12 bases between. Germline V gene lookup returns CDR1 MDHEN and CDR2 SYDVKM. CDR3 size: 13 residues.

The chain employs TRBV7-6 and TRBJ1-1, with D unclear. In germline, CDR1 is SGHVS, CDR2 FNYEAQ. Trimming pared 5 bases from V and 1 base from J, leaving 8 bases between. The CDR3 runs 13 residues. The CDR3 DNA reads as TGTGCCAGCAGCACACAAAGGAACACTGAAGCTTTCTTT. As protein: CASSTQRNTEAFF.

This clone was found once. The chain links TRBV30 to TRBJ2-5, with D perhaps matching TRBD2 (7 bases). Trimming removed 0 bases at V and 5 bases at J, with 16 bases between. CDR3 length equals 15 residues. Germline CDR1 GTSNPN, CDR2 SVGIG (reference sequence). CDR3 nucleotides: TGTGCCTGGAGTGTAAGTGGGGGGGCGACGGAGACCCAGTACTTC. Amino acid sequence: CAWSVSGGATETQYF. Variable domain in full (rest from reference TRBV30 and TRBJ2-5): SQTIHQWPATLVQPVGSPLSLECTVEGTSNPNLYWYRQAAGRGLQLLFYSVGIGQISSEVPQNLSASRPQDRQFILSSKKLLLSDSGFYLCAWSVSGGATETQYFGPGTRLLVL.

The rearrangement joins TRBV6-1 to TRBJ2-7, with 10 bases fitting TRBD1. The CDR3 totals 16 residues. Germline trimming cut 0 bases from V and 4 bases from J; bases unmatched to any gene: 6. In germline, CDR1 is MNHNS, CDR2 SASEGT. The CDR3 spells CASSEAWDRGRYEQYF. CDR3 in DNA: TGTGCCAGCAGTGAAGCATGGGACAGGGGTAGGTACGAGCAGTACTTC.

This sequence joins TRBV5-1 and TRBJ2-7, with 8 positions matching TRBD1. The CDR3 consists of 13 residues. CDR1 and CDR2 (germline): SGHRS, YFSETQ. V lost 4 bases, J lost 6 bases, and 6 bases stayed unmatched. The chain's CDR3 is CASSPGQGFEQYF. CDR3 nucleotides: TGCGCCAGCAGCCCCGGACAGGGCTTCGAGCAGTACTTC.

The chain joins TRBV5-1 to TRBJ2-5, with D possibly matching TRBD2 (6 bases). Germline CDR1 reads SGHRS; CDR2 reads YFSETQ. The ends were cut back, 4 bases at V and 5 bases at J, with 36 bases in the middle. This CDR3 has 21 amino acids. CDR3: CASSGVGGLDLFGAREETQYF. The CDR3 DNA reads as TGCGCCAGCAGCGGTGTCGGCGGCCTCGACCTCTTCGGGGCTCGGGAGGAGACCCAGTACTTC.

This chain joins TRBV30 and TRBJ1-5; 12 bases map to TRBD1. V shed 5 bases, J shed 5 bases, and the junction held 10 bases outside the gene matches. Per the germline V gene, CDR1 is GTSNPN and CDR2 is SVGIG (reference sequence). The CDR3 contains 16 residues. The CDR3 DNA sequence: TGTGCCTGGTCTGGGCCCGGGACAGGGGGCGATCAGCCCCAGCATTTT. Translating gives CAWSGPGTGGDQPQHF.

As for this clone: The same CDR3 can be traced to other DNA sequences in this sample. The V gene is TRBV2, the J gene TRBJ1-5; a possible D gene is TRBD1 (5 bases). Trimming took 7 bases from V and 1 from J, leaving 11 bases between them. This CDR3 contains 14 residues. Germline CDR1 SNHLY, CDR2 FYNNEI. The CDR3 DNA follows: TGTGCCAGCACTGGCCAGGGAAGCAATCAGCCCCAGCATTTT. The encoded protein is CASTGQGSNQPQHF.

On this clone: This sample includes further DNA sequences coding for the same CDR3. The chain employs TRBV19 and TRBJ2-7; D may be TRBD2 (5 bases). The germline gives CDR1 LNHDA, CDR2 SQIVND (reference sequence). The CDR3 contains 14 residues. With 3 bases removed from V and 2 bases from J, the gap between germline ends came to 11 bases. The chain's CDR3 is CASSIGQRTYEQYF. The CDR3 DNA follows: TGTGCCAGTAGTATTGGGCAGCGGACCTACGAGCAGTACTTC.

CDR3 sequence reads: CASSLGASTDTQYF. CDR3 bases: TGTGCCAGCAGCCTTGGGGCTAGCACAGATACGCAGTATTTT. The chain employs TRBV11-2 and TRBJ2-3; tentatively, D is TRBD1 (5 bases). Germline CDR1 and CDR2: SGHAT and FQNNGV. The V gene lost 5 bases and the J gene lost 0 bases, with 9 bases spanning the gap. The CDR3 runs to 14 residues.

The chain is built from TRBV19 and TRBJ1-6; D is uncertain. Trimming left V 6 bases short and J 0 bases short, with 12 bases between. This CDR3 has 16 amino acids. Germline V lookup: CDR1 LNHDA, CDR2 SQIVND (reference sequence). In nucleotides, the CDR3 is TGTGCCAGTAGCACTTTGAGGAGCTCCTATAATTCACCCCTCCACTTT. Residues: CASSTLRSSYNSPLHF.

The chain has TRBV9 and TRBJ2-2, with TRBD1 as a possible D gene (6 bases). This CDR3 spans 14 amino acids. Germline loops: CDR1 SGDLS, CDR2 YYNGEE. Trimming pared 7 bases from V and 2 bases from J, leaving 12 bases between. The CDR3 spells CASADRSNTGELFF. As DNA, the CDR3 is TGTGCCAGCGCTGACAGGTCAAACACCGGGGAGCTGTTTTTT.

Here the CDR3 reads CAGTRLTRSEQYF. DNA for the CDR3: TGTGCCGGGACCCGTCTGACTCGGTCCGAGCAGTACTTC. The genes are TRBV30 and TRBJ2-7; tentatively, D is TRBD1 or TRBD2 (5 bases each). CDR1 is GTSNPN and CDR2 is SVGIG in the germline V gene (reference sequence). The V and J ends lost 8 bases and 6 bases respectively, with 20 bases between them. The CDR3 has 13 amino acids.

The rearrangement uses TRBV9 and TRBJ2-3, with 8 positions matching TRBD2. This CDR3 contains 16 residues. The V gene's germline CDR1 is SGDLS and CDR2 YYNGEE. The trim removed 0 bases at V and 4 bases at J, leaving 7 bases unmatched. The CDR3 nucleotides read TGTGCCAGCAGCGTAGTATCGGGGGGGGCAGCAGATACGCAGTATTTT. Translation: CASSVVSGGAADTQYF.